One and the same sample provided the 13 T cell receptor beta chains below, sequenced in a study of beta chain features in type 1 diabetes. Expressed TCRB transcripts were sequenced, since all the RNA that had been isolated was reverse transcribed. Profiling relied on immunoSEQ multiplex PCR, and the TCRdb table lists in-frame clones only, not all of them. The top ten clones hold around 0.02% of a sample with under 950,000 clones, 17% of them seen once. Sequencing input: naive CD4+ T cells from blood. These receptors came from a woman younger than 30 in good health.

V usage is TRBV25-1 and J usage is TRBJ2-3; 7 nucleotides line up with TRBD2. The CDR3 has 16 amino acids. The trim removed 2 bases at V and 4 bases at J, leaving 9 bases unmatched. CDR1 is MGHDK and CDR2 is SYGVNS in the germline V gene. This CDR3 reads CASSETKTSSSDTQYF. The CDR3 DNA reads TGTGCCAGCAGTGAAACCAAGACTAGCAGTTCAGATACGCAGTATTTT.

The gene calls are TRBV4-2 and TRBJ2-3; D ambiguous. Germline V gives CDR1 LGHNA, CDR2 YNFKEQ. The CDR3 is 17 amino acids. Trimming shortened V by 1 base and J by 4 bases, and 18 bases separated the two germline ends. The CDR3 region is CASSQVASGRGPDTQYF. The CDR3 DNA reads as TGTGCCAGCAGCCAAGTCGCGTCGGGTAGAGGCCCAGATACGCAGTATTTT.

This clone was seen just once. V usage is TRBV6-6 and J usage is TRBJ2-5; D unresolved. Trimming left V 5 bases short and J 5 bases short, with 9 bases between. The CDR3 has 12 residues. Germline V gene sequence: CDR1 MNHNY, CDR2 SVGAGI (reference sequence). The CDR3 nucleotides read TGTGCCAGCAGTGGATCGGGTGAGACCCAGTACTTC. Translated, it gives CASSGSGETQYF.

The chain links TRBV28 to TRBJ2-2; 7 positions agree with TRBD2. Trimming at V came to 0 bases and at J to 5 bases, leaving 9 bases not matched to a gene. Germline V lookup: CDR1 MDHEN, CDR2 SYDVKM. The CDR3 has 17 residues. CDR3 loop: CASSLWMDERGTGELFF. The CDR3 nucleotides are TGTGCCAGCAGTTTATGGATGGACGAGCGGGGAACCGGGGAGCTGTTTTTT.

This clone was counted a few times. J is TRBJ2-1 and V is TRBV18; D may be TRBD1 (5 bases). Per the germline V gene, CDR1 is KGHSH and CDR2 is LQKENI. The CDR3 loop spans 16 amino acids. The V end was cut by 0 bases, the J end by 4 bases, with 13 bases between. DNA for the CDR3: TGTGCCAGCTCACCACCGTCTAAGGGGTTGTACAATGAGCAGTTCTTC. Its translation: CASSPPSKGLYNEQFF.

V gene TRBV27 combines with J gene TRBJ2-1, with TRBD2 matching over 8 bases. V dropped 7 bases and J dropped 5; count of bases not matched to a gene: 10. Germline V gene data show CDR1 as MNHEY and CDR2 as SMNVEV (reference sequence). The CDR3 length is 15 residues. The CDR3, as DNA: TGTGCCAGCATTGATTTAGCGGGATTGAACAATGAGCAGTTCTTC. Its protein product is CASIDLAGLNNEQFF.

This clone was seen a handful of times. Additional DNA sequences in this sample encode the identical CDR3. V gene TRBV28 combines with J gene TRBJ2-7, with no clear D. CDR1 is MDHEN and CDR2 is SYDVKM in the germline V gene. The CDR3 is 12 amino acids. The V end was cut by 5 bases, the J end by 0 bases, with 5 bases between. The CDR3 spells CASSLISYEQYF. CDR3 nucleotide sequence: TGTGCCAGCAGTCTTATCTCCTACGAGCAGTACTTC.

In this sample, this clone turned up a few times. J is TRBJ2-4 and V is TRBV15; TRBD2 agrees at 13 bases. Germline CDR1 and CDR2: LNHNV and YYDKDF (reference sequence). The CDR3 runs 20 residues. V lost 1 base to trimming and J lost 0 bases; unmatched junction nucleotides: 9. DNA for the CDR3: TGTGCCACCAGCAGAGTTCGGGGACTAGCGGGATCCATAGCCAAAAACATTCAGTACTTC. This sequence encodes CATSRVRGLAGSIAKNIQYF.

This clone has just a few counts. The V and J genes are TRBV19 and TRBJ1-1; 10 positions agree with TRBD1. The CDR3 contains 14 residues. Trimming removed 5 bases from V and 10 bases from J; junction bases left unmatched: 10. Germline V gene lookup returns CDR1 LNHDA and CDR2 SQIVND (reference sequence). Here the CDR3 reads CASSGQWDRGGAFF. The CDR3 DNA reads TGTGCCAGTAGTGGCCAGTGGGACAGGGGCGGAGCTTTCTTT. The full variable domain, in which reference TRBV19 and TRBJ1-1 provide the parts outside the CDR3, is DGGITQSPKYLFRKEGQNVTLSCEQNLNHDAMYWYRQDPGQGLRLIYYSQIVNDFQKGDIAEGYSVSREKKESFPLTVTSAQKNPTAFYLCASSGQWDRGGAFFGQGTRLTVV.

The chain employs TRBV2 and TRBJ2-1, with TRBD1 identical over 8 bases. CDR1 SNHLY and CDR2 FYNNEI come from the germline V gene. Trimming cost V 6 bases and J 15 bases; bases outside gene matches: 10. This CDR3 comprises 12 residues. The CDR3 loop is CASRGDRGSGFF. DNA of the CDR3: TGTGCCAGCAGGGGAGACAGGGGATCAGGGTTCTTC.

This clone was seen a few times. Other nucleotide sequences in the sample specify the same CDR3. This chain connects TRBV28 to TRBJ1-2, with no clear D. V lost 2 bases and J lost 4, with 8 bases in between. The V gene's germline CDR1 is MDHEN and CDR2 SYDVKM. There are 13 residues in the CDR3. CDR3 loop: CASSLQVSYGYTF. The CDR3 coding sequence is TGTGCCAGCAGTTTACAAGTCTCCTATGGCTACACCTTC.

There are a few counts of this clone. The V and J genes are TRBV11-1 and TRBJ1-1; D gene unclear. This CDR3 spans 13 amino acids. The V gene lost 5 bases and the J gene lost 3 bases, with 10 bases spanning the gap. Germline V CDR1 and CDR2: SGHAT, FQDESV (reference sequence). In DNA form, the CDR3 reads TGTGCCAGCAGCCCTAATACGGACACTGAAGCTTTCTTT. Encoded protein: CASSPNTDTEAFF.

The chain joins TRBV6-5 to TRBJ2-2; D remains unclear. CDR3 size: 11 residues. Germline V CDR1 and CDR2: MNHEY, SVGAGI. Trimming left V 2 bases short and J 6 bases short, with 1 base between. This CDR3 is CASSYPGELFF. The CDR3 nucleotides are TGTGCCAGCAGTTACCCCGGGGAGCTGTTTTTT.